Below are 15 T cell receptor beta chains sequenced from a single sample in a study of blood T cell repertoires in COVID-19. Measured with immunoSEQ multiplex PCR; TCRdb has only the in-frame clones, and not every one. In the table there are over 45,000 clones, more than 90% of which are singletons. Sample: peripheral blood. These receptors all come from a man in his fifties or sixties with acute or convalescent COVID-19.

CDR3 in DNA: TGTGCCAGCAGTACCCACAGGGTAGCGAATGAAAAACTGTTTTTT. Its translation is CASSTHRVANEKLFF. V is TRBV27 and J is TRBJ1-4; the D gene is possibly TRBD1 (6 bases). The germline V gene has CDR1 MNHEY and CDR2 SMNVEV (reference sequence). The CDR3 has 15 residues. Trimming stripped 5 bases from V and 5 bases from J, with 15 bases between.

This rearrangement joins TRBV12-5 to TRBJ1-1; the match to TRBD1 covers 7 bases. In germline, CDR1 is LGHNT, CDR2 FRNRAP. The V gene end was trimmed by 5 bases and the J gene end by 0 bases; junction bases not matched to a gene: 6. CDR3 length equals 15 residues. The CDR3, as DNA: TGTGCTAGTGGTAGACAGGGTTCCGTGAACACTGAAGCTTTCTTT. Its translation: CASGRQGSVNTEAFF.

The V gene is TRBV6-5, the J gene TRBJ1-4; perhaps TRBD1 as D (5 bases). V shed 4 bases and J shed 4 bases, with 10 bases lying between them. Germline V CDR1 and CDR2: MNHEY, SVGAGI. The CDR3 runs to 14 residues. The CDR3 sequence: CASSLGGDNEKLFF. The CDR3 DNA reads TGTGCCAGCAGTTTGGGGGGAGATAATGAAAAACTGTTTTTT.

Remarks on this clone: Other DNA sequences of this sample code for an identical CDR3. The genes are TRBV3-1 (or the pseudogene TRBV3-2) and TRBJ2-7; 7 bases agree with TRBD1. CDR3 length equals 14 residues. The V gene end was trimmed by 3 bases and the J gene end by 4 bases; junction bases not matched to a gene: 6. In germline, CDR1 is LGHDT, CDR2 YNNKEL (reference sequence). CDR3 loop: CASSHRDSAYEQYF. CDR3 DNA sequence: TGTGCCAGCAGCCACAGGGACAGCGCGTACGAGCAGTACTTC.

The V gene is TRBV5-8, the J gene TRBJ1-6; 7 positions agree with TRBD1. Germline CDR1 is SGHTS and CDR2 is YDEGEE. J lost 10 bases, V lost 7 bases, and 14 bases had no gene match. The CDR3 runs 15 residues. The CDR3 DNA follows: TGTGCCAGCCGACCCGGACAGGCCCAGATGTCACCCCTCCACTTT. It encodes CASRPGQAQMSPLHF. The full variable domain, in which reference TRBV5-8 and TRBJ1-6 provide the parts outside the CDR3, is EAGVTQSPTHLIKTRGQQATLRCSPISGHTSVYWYQQALGLGLQFLLWYDEGEERNRGNFPPRFSGRQFPNYSSELNVNALELEDSALYLCASRPGQAQMSPLHFGNGTRLTVT.

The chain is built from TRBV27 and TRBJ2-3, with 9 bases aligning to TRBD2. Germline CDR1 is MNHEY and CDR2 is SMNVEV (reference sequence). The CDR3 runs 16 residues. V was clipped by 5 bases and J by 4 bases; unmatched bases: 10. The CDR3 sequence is CASSGGYSGSADTQYF. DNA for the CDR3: TGTGCCAGCAGTGGGGGGTATAGCGGGAGCGCAGATACGCAGTATTTT.

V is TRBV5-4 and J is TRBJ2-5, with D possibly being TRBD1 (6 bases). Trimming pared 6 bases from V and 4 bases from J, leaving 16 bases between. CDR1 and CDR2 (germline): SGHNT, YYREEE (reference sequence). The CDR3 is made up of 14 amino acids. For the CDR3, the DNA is TGTGCCAGCAAAGGGGGTCACGTCGGAGAGACCCAGTACTTC. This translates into CASKGGHVGETQYF.

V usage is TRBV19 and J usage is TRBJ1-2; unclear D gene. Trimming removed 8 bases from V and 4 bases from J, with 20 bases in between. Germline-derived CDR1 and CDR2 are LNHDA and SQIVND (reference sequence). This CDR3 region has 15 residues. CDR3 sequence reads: CASGPLDRTTYGYTF. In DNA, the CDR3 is TGTGCCAGTGGACCTCTGGACCGGACTACCTATGGCTACACCTTC.

CDR3 bases: TGTGCCAGCTCACCGGGGACAGCCAACTATGGCTACACCTTC. Amino acid sequence: CASSPGTANYGYTF. The chain uses TRBV18 and TRBJ1-2; 7 nucleotides match TRBD1. CDR1 and CDR2 (germline): KGHSH, LQKENI. The V gene end was trimmed by 3 bases and the J gene end by 2 bases; junction bases not matched to a gene: 3. The CDR3 loop spans 14 amino acids.

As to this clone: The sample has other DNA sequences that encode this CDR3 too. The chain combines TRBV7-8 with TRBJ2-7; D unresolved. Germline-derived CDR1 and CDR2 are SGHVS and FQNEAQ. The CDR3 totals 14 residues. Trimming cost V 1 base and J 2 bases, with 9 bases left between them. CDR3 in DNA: TGTGCCAGCAGCTTAGGTGTCGGAGCCTACGAGCAGTACTTC. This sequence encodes CASSLGVGAYEQYF.

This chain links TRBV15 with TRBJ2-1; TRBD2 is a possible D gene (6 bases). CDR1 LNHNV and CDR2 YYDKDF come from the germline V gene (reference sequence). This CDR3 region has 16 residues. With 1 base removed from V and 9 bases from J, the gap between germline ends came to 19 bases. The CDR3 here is CATSRAPGRRDGEQFF. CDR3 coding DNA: TGTGCCACCAGCAGAGCCCCTGGCAGGCGGGATGGTGAGCAGTTCTTC.

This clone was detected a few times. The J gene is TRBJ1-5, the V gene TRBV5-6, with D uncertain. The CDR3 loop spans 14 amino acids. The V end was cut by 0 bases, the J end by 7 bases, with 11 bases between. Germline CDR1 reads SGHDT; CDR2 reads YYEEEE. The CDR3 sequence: CASSLGILGQPQHF. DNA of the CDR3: TGTGCCAGCAGCTTGGGGATCCTCGGGCAGCCCCAGCATTTT. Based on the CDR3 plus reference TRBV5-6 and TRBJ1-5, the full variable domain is DAGVTQSPTHLIKTRGQQVTLRCSPKSGHDTVSWYQQALGQGPQFIFQYYEEEERQRGNFPDRFSGHQFPNYSSELNVNALLLGDSALYLCASSLGILGQPQHFGDGTRLSIL.

The chain's CDR3 is CASPPGLAGVATSTDTQYF. As DNA, the CDR3 is TGCGCCAGCCCGCCGGGACTAGCGGGAGTTGCGACCAGCACAGATACGCAGTATTTT. The rearrangement uses TRBV5-1 and TRBJ2-3, with 14 positions matching TRBD2. The trim removed 7 bases at V and 0 bases at J, leaving 13 bases unmatched. The CDR3 contains 19 residues. Looked up from germline, CDR1 is SGHRS and CDR2 is YFSETQ.

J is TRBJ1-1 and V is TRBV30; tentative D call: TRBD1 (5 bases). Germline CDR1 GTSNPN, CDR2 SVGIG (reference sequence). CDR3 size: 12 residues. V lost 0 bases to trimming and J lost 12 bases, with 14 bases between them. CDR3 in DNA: TGTGCCTGGAGTGTAGTCGACTCAGGGCCTTTCTTT. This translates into CAWSVVDSGPFF.

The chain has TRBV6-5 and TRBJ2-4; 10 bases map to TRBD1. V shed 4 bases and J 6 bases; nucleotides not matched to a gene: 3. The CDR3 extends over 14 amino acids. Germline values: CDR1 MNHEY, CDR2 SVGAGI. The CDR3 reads CASSSGQGRNIQYF. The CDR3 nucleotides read TGTGCCAGCAGTTCGGGACAGGGGAGAAACATTCAGTACTTC.